These T cell receptor beta chains were read from a single sample in a study of blood T cells in healthy people across ages. TCRdb analysed the 5' RACE reads with MiXCR anew, one entry per CDR3 protein. In the table there are roughly 1.5 million distinct CDR3 sequences, approximately 43% of which are singletons. The sequenced material came from blood. The receptor source for this set is a young woman in good health. Both conserved end residues are part of each CDR3. A D gene is named only where the DNA matches it firmly. Rows give clone size only sometimes, using once, few, many, or a class for an expanded clone.

j_gene,abundance,d_gene,v_gene,CDR3nt,CDR3aa
TRBJ2-5,NA,NA,TRBV7-6,TGTGCCAGCGGGGACGCAGTTAATGAGCAGTACTTC,CASGDAVNEQYF
TRBJ2-7,NA,NA,TRBV4-1,TGCGCCAGCAGCCAATTTGACGGTTACGAGCAGTACTTC,CASSQFDGYEQYF
TRBJ2-3,NA,NA,TRBV4-2,TGTGCCAGCAGCCAAGGGACCGGATCTGGCACAGATACGCAGTATTTT,CASSQGTGSGTDTQYF
TRBJ1-4,NA,NA,TRBV29-1,TGCAGCGTTGTTTCCCGGGAAAAACTGTTTTTT,CSVVSREKLFF
TRBJ1-3,NA,TRBD1,TRBV5-6,TGTGCCAGCAGCGCGGGGACAGATGGAAACACCATATATTTT,CASSAGTDGNTIYF
TRBJ1-4,NA,NA,TRBV4-1,TGCGCCAGCAGCCAGCCCAGGTCCCCTCATGAAAAACTGTTTTTT,CASSQPRSPHEKLFF
TRBJ2-5,NA,NA,TRBV9,TGTGCCAGCAGCGTTCTTGCTACAACCCAAGAGACCCAGTACTTC,CASSVLATTQETQYF
TRBJ2-5,NA,NA,TRBV20-1,TGCAGTGCTAGCTCGGGACCCGGAGTGGAGCAGTACTTC,CSASSGPGVEQYF
TRBJ1-2,many,NA,TRBV12-3/TRBV12-4,TGTGCCAGCAGTTTCAGAACAGGCGACTATGGCTACACCTTC,CASSFRTGDYGYTF
TRBJ2-5,NA,NA,TRBV29-1,TGCAGCGTTCCCTACACTTCCGAGACCCAGTACTTC,CSVPYTSETQYF
TRBJ2-2,NA,NA,TRBV6-1,TGTGCCAGCAGTGTAGACAGCTTTCCCGGGGAGCTGTTTTTT,CASSVDSFPGELFF
TRBJ2-7,many,NA,TRBV27,TGTGCCAGCAGCGTATCGAGCTCCTACGAGCAGTACTTC,CASSVSSSYEQYF
TRBJ2-7,once,TRBD2,TRBV7-2,TGTGCCAGCAGAAGCGATGGACTAGCCTACGAGCAGTACTTC,CASRSDGLAYEQYF
TRBJ2-7,NA,NA,TRBV5-1,TGCGCCAGCTGGAAAAGCGGTAGCGGATCATCTTACAATGAGCAGTACTTC,CASWKSGSGSSYNEQYF
TRBJ1-2,few,TRBD1,TRBV27,TGTGCCAGCAGTCAACATCGACAGGGAAAGGGCTACACCTTC,CASSQHRQGKGYTF
TRBJ2-1,few,NA,TRBV24-1,TGTGCCACCAGTGAACAGTACAATGAGCAGTTCTTC,CATSEQYNEQFF
TRBJ1-1,few,TRBD1,TRBV29-1,TGCAGCGTTACCCGACAGGGGGCTTTGAACACTGAAGCTTTCTTT,CSVTRQGALNTEAFF
TRBJ2-6,many,NA,TRBV4-3,TGCGCCAGCAGCCAACGGACCCGGAACTCTGGGGCCAACGTCCTGACTTTC,CASSQRTRNSGANVLTF
TRBJ2-5,few,TRBD1,TRBV6-5,TGTGCCAGCAGTTACTTCCCAGGGGGCGAGGAGCAGTACTTC,CASSYFPGGEEQYF
TRBJ2-7,NA,NA,TRBV29-1,TGCAGCGTTGCCGTCGGGGGCGAGCAGTACTTC,CSVAVGGEQYF
TRBJ2-1,NA,TRBD2,TRBV11-1,TGTGCCAGCAGCCCCCGCCGCGGGGGACGCAATGAGCAGTTCTTC,CASSPRRGGRNEQFF
TRBJ1-2,many,NA,TRBV27,TGTGCCAGCAGTCCGACAGAGAGCTATGGCTACACCTTC,CASSPTESYGYTF
TRBJ2-1,NA,NA,TRBV6-2/TRBV6-3,TGTGCCAGCAGTTACGCCCGTACCTTCAGCAATGAGCAGTTCTTC,CASSYARTFSNEQFF
TRBJ1-2,few,TRBD1,TRBV29-1,TGCAGCGTTGCGGACAGGGGATATGGCTACACCTTC,CSVADRGYGYTF
TRBJ2-7,NA,TRBD1,TRBV18,TGTGCCAGCTCACCGCTACAGGGGACCCACGAGCAGTACTTC,CASSPLQGTHEQYF
TRBJ2-3,few,NA,TRBV27,TGTGCCAACCGAAGGGGTCCCGATACGCAGTATTTT,CANRRGPDTQYF
TRBJ2-5,NA,TRBD1,TRBV10-3,TGTGCCATCAGTTTAACAGGGGTGAGGGGAGAGACCCAGTACTTC,CAISLTGVRGETQYF
TRBJ1-2,NA,NA,TRBV5-1,TGCGCCAGCAGCTTGTCGTTCGACACGGGCTACACCTTC,CASSLSFDTGYTF
TRBJ2-1,few,TRBD2,TRBV15,TGTGCCACCAGCAGAGAACCTAGCGGGAGGACATACAATGAGCAGTTCTTC,CATSREPSGRTYNEQFF
TRBJ2-3,few,TRBD2,TRBV3-1,TGTGCCAGCAGCCAAGGATGGACTAGCCGCCCTAGCACAGATACGCAGTATTTT,CASSQGWTSRPSTDTQYF
TRBJ2-7,NA,NA,TRBV15,TGTGCCACCAGCAGGGATTACTACGAGCAGTACTTC,CATSRDYYEQYF
TRBJ1-5,many,NA,TRBV20-1,TGCAGTGCTAGGGACAGCAATCAGCCCCAGCATTTT,CSARDSNQPQHF
TRBJ2-1,NA,NA,TRBV3-1,TGTGCCAGCAGCCAAGTAGGACTCTACAATGAGCAGTTCTTC,CASSQVGLYNEQFF
TRBJ2-5,NA,NA,TRBV20-1,TGCAGTGCTGCGTCGGTGCTAAGCTACCAAGAGACCCAGTACTTC,CSAASVLSYQETQYF
TRBJ1-1,NA,NA,TRBV3-1,TGTGCCAGCAGTCACTTCTACACTGAAGCTTTCTTT,CASSHFYTEAFF
TRBJ2-4,NA,NA,TRBV4-1,TGCGCCAGCAGCCAAGATCCCGCCAAAAACATTCAGTACTTC,CASSQDPAKNIQYF
TRBJ2-1,NA,NA,TRBV20-1,TGCAGTGCTAGTACCATTTTAGGCCCCTTCTACGAGCAGTTCTTC,CSASTILGPFYEQFF
TRBJ2-4,once,NA,TRBV6-5,TGTGCCAGCAGATCGCAGGGGTGGGTAGATGAGCAGTACTTC,CASRSQGWVDEQYF
TRBJ1-6,few,TRBD1,TRBV20-1,TGCAGTGCTAGAACAGGGGAGGGTAGTTCACCCCTCCACTTT,CSARTGEGSSPLHF
TRBJ1-6,NA,TRBD1,TRBV15,TGTGCCACCAGCAGACCGCCATTAGGGACAGCCTATTCACCCCTCCACTTT,CATSRPPLGTAYSPLHF
TRBJ2-7,few,TRBD2,TRBV4-3,TGCGCCAGCAGCCAAAAAATTACGACTAGCGGGAGCTCCTACGAGCAGTACTTC,CASSQKITTSGSSYEQYF
TRBJ2-1,NA,NA,TRBV5-1,TGCGCCAGCAGGATCGGCTCTCTGGGGGGTGAGCAGTTCTTC,CASRIGSLGGEQFF
TRBJ2-5,NA,TRBD2,TRBV6-6,TGTGCCAGCAGAGATCCTAGCGGAGGCCGAGAGACCCAGTACTTC,CASRDPSGGRETQYF